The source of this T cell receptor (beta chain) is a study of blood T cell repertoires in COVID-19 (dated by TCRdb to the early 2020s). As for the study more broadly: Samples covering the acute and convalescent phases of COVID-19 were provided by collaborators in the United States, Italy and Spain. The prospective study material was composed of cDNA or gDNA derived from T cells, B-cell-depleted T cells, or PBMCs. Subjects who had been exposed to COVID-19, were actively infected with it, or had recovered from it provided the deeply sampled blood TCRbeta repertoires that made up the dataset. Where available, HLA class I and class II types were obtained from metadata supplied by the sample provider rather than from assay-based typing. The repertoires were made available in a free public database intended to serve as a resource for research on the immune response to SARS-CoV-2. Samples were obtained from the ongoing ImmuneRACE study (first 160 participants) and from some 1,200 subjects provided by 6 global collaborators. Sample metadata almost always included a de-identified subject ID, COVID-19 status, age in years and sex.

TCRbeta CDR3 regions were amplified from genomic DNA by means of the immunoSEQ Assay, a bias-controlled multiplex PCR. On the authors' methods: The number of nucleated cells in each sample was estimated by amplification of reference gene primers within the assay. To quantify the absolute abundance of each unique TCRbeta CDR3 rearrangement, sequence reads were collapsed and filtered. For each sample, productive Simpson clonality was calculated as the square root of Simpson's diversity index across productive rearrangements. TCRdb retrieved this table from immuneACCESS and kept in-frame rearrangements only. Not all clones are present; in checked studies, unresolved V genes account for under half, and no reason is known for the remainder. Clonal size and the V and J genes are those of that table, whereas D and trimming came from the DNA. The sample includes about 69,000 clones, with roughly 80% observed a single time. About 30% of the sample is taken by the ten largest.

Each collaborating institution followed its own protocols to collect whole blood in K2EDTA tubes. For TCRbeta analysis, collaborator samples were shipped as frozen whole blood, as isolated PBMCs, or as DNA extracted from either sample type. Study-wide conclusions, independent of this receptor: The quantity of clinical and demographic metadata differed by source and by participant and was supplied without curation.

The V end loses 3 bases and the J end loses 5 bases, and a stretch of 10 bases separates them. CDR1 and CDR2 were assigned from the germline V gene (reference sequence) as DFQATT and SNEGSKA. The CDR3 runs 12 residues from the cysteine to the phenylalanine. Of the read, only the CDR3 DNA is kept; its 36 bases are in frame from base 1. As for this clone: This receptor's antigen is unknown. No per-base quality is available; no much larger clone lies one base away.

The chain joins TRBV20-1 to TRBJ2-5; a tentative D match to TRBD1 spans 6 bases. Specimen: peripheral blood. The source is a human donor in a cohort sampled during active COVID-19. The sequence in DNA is TGCAGTGCTAGTCTTAGGGGGGAGACCCAGTACTTC. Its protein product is CSASLRGETQYF.